Below are 6 T cell receptor beta chains sequenced from a single sample in a study of blood T cell repertoires in COVID-19. Assay: immunoSEQ multiplex PCR; the TCRdb copy retains only in-frame clones and omits some. In the table there are over 120,000 clones, roughly 87% of which are singletons. Sequencing input: peripheral blood. These receptors originate from a woman in her forties or fifties with acute or convalescent COVID-19.

This chain links TRBV12-3 or TRBV12-4 with TRBJ2-3, with TRBD2 identical over 8 bases. This CDR3 comprises 13 residues. Germline trimming cut 9 bases from V and 0 bases from J; bases unmatched to any gene: 2. The CDR3 loop is CASAGGSTDTQYF. The CDR3 coding sequence is TGTGCCAGTGCGGGAGGCAGCACAGATACGCAGTATTTT.

This clone was picked up one time. The CDR3 is CASSVWGLAGGGGRETQYF. CDR3 in DNA: TGTGCCAGCAGCGTGTGGGGACTAGCGGGAGGCGGGGGGCGAGAGACCCAGTACTTC. This rearrangement joins TRBV9 to TRBJ2-5; 15 nucleotides agree with TRBD2. The V gene's germline CDR1 is SGDLS and CDR2 YYNGEE. The CDR3 loop spans 19 amino acids. The junction had 12 bases not matched to a gene; V was cut back by 2 bases and J by 4 bases.

The chain employs TRBV10-1 and TRBJ2-2; a weak D match, TRBD2 (6 bases). Germline loops: CDR1 WNHNN, CDR2 SYGVQD (reference sequence). Trimming cost V 5 bases and J 1 base, with 11 bases left between them. CDR3 length equals 15 residues. CDR3 sequence reads: CASSRLAENTGELFF. The CDR3 bases are TGCGCCAGCAGTCGGTTAGCGGAGAACACCGGGGAGCTGTTTTTT.

This chain uses TRBV12-3 or TRBV12-4 with TRBJ2-3; 7 bases align to TRBD1. The junction had 3 bases not matched to a gene; V was cut back by 8 bases and J by 4 bases. The CDR3 loop spans 12 amino acids. CDR3 sequence reads: CASGQVPDTQYF. DNA for the CDR3: TGTGCCAGCGGACAGGTCCCAGATACGCAGTATTTT.

The chain uses TRBV28 and TRBJ2-1; TRBD2 matches at 11 bases. Germline values: CDR1 MDHEN, CDR2 SYDVKM. J lost 9 bases, V lost 1 base, and 8 bases had no gene match. The CDR3 extends over 16 amino acids. In DNA form, the CDR3 reads TGTGCCAGCAGTTTATATCTAGCGGGGGGCAGAGGTGAGCAGTTCTTC. It yields the protein CASSLYLAGGRGEQFF.

V usage is TRBV7-3 and J usage is TRBJ2-1; TRBD2 might be the D (6 bases). V was trimmed by 5 bases and J by 0 bases, leaving 8 bases between them. This CDR3 spans 14 amino acids. The germline CDR1 and CDR2 sequences are SGHTA and FQGTGA. The CDR3 bases are TGTGCCAGCAGCCCGGGACTCTCCTACAATGAGCAGTTCTTC. It is translated as CASSPGLSYNEQFF.